These 30 T cell receptor beta chains were sequenced from one sample in a study of CD8+ T cells in alopecia areata. CD4, CD8alpha, NKG2D, NKG2ACE and other markers were used to sort pooled cutaneous lymph node cells. As the sequencing template, cDNA was produced by extracting RNA and reverse transcribing it. This table comes from immunoSEQ multiplex PCR, and its TCRdb copy is limited to in-frame clones, with some not included. Sampling found 15,000 to 20,000 clones, none seen once. The sample was CD8+ T cells sorted from a lymph node. The receptors originated from a C3H/HeJ mouse with alopecia areata. The MHC haplotype recorded for the strain is H2-k.

This clone has ten or more counts. The listed genes are named as in mouse. The CDR3 goes on 4 residues after the read ends, and that part is filled in from the germline J gene. This chain connects TRBV13-3 to TRBJ2-7; D unclear. CDR1 and CDR2 (germline): NNHDY, SYVADS. CDR3 length: 12 amino acids. The CDR3: CASSDSQYEQYF. The sequenced part of the CDR3 DNA is TGTGCCAGCAGTGATAGTCAGTAT.

Turning to this clone: These gene names are mouse names. The read ends 4 residues early relative to the CDR3; the germline J gene fills the gap. This chain uses TRBV16 with TRBJ2-3, with 7 bases that match TRBD1. This CDR3 has 16 residues. Germline loops: CDR1 SGHSA, CDR2 FRNQAP. J lost 0 bases, V lost 6 bases, and 9 bases had no gene match. CDR3 protein: CASSPGQSTSAETLYF. The CDR3 DNA, read in part, is TGTGCAAGCAGTCCGGGACAGAGCACTAGTGCAGAA.

This clone was seen more than once but under ten times. The gene names given are mouse names. The CDR3 end falls 4 residues outside the read, so it is completed with the germline J gene. The chain recombines TRBV1 with TRBJ2-3, with 9 nucleotides matching TRBD2. In germline, CDR1 is NSQYPW, CDR2 LRSPGD (reference sequence). The V segment lost 5 bases and the J segment 0 bases; nucleotides outside the gene matches: 6. The CDR3 extends over 16 amino acids. The DNA read from the CDR3 is TGCACCTGCAGTCTCGCTGGGGGGGGGAGTGCAGAA. Translating it yields CTCSLAGGGSAE. The whole CDR3 sequence is CTCSLAGGGSAETLYF.

To note about this clone: Any gene name here is a mouse gene name. The CDR3 end is not reached by the read, which stops 4 residues before it; the germline J gene fills it in. The chain combines TRBV13-2 with TRBJ1-2; 10 bases are shared with TRBD1. Germline values: CDR1 NNHNN, CDR2 SYGAGS (reference sequence). Trimming at V came to 4 bases and at J to 0 bases, leaving 3 bases not matched to a gene. The CDR3 runs to 15 residues. The CDR3 sequence is CASGPGQGANSDYTF. Partial CDR3 DNA: TGTGCCAGCGGTCCTGGACAGGGGGCAAACTCC.

Many counts were recorded for this clone. The genes are named according to mouse. From the germline J gene comes the end of the CDR3, since the read stops 4 residues before it. This chain uses TRBV17 with TRBJ2-5; TRBD2 agrees at 9 bases. The CDR3 has 14 residues. Looked up from germline, CDR1 is MNHDT and CDR2 is YYDKIL. After removal of 3 bases from V and 3 bases from J, the junction contained 1 base not matched to a gene. The part of the CDR3 DNA that was read is TGTGCTAGCAGTAGCTGGGGGGGGCAAGAC. Translating it yields CASSSWGGQD. The whole CDR3 sequence is CASSSWGGQDTQYF.

This clone was seen ten or more times. The genes are named according to mouse. The CDR3 goes on 4 residues after the read ends, and that part is filled in from the germline J gene. This chain links TRBV1 with TRBJ1-4; D might be TRBD1 (6 bases). V was shortened by 0 bases and J by 4 bases, with 12 bases between the two germline ends. The CDR3 totals 16 residues. Germline V gene data show CDR1 as NSQYPW and CDR2 as LRSPGD (reference sequence). CDR3 region: CTCSADQGTINERLFF. The part of the CDR3 DNA that was read is TGCACCTGCAGTGCAGATCAGGGGACAATCAACGAA.

This clone has at least ten counts. Gene and germline names: mouse. Coverage ceases 4 residues before the CDR3 finishes, and the germline J gene fills in the end. V usage is TRBV13-2 and J usage is TRBJ2-7, with D possibly being TRBD1 (5 bases). The CDR3 spans 14 residues. Per germline, CDR1 NNHNN and CDR2 SYGAGS (reference sequence). The part of the CDR3 DNA that was read is TGTGCCAGCGGTGATAGGGCAGGGTCTTAT. Translated: CASGDRAGSY. The full CDR3 sequence reads CASGDRAGSYEQYF.

In this sample, this clone turned up many times. Gene and germline names: mouse. Read sequence stops 4 residues before the CDR3 end, and the germline J gene provides the missing end. This chain connects TRBV13-3 to TRBJ2-1; TRBD2 agrees at 12 bases. The CDR3 contains 16 residues. V was clipped by 2 bases and J by 3 bases; unmatched bases: 3. Germline V gives CDR1 NNHDY, CDR2 SYVADS. The CDR3 sequence is CASSEADWGGYAEQFF. The sequenced part of the CDR3 DNA is TGTGCCAGCAGTGAGGCGGACTGGGGGGGCTATGCT.

This clone occurred many times. The gene names here belong to mouse. The sequence runs out 4 residues before the end of the CDR3; the remainder is reconstructed from the germline J gene. This sequence joins TRBV13-3 and TRBJ1-2; the match to TRBD1 covers 8 bases. The CDR3 runs 14 residues. Trimming cost V 0 bases and J 4 bases; bases outside gene matches: 2. Germline V gives CDR1 NNHDY, CDR2 SYVADS. The CDR3 region is CASSDDRGGSDYTF. The covered CDR3 bases are TGTGCCAGCAGTGATGACAGGGGGGGCTCC.

This clone was detected only a few times. Genes and germline are mouse. The read ends 4 residues shy of where the CDR3 ends; the end is completed using the germline J gene. The chain uses TRBV1 and TRBJ1-2; D unresolved. Germline-derived CDR1 and CDR2 are NSQYPW and LRSPGD (reference sequence). CDR3 length: 13 amino acids. Incomplete CDR3 DNA: TGCACCTGCAGTGCAGATCAAAGGTCC. Translation: CTCSADQRS. The whole CDR3 region reads CTCSADQRSDYTF.

This clone showed up many times. Gene names follow the mouse nomenclature. The CDR3 end is not reached by the read, which stops 4 residues before it; the germline J gene fills it in. The genes are TRBV1 and TRBJ2-7; 10 bases are a match to TRBD2. Germline CDR1 and CDR2: NSQYPW and LRSPGD (reference sequence). The length of the CDR3 is 15 residues. The sequenced part of the CDR3 DNA is TGCACCTGCAGTGCAGATCCACTGGGGGGGTAT. Amino acid sequence: CTCSADPLGGY. The whole CDR3 protein is CTCSADPLGGYEQYF.

As to this clone: Gene names and germline match the mouse. The read halts 4 residues ahead of the CDR3 end, with the missing end drawn from the germline J gene. The V and J genes are TRBV31 and TRBJ2-1; 10 bases line up with TRBD1. The CDR3 spans 14 residues. Germline V gives CDR1 GKSSPN, CDR2 SITVG. Germline trimming cut 5 bases from V and 3 bases from J; bases unmatched to any gene: 4. The CDR3 reads CAWSRTGGYAEQFF. CDR3 bases read: TGTGCCTGGTCCCGGACAGGGGGCTATGCT.

This clone has ten or more counts. Any gene name here is a mouse gene name. The sequence runs out 4 residues before the end of the CDR3; the remainder is reconstructed from the germline J gene. The chain uses TRBV13-3 and TRBJ2-1, with TRBD2 matching over 12 bases. This CDR3 has 14 amino acids. Germline V gene sequence: CDR1 NNHDY, CDR2 SYVADS. The sequenced part of the CDR3 DNA is TGTGCCAGCAAGACTGGGGGGGCGCTGGCT. Residues: CASKTGGALA. The CDR3 as a whole reads CASKTGGALAEQFF.

This clone appeared a few times. Gene names are the mouse ones. Read coverage stops 4 residues before the CDR3 terminus; the germline J gene supplies the remainder. J is TRBJ2-4 and V is TRBV16; 9 positions agree with TRBD1. Germline V gives CDR1 SGHSA, CDR2 FRNQAP. The CDR3 has 13 amino acids. The CDR3 protein is CASSTGGANTLYF. The CDR3 bases that were read are TGTGCAAGCAGCACAGGGGGCGCAAAC.

Notes on this clone: Genes and germline are mouse. The CDR3 end is not reached by the read, which stops 4 residues before it; the germline J gene fills it in. V is TRBV1 and J is TRBJ2-5; 9 bases match TRBD2. Germline loops: CDR1 NSQYPW, CDR2 LRSPGD (reference sequence). This CDR3 region has 14 residues. The CDR3 region is CTCSAWGGEDTQYF. CDR3 DNA, as far as it was read: TGCACCTGCAGTGCCTGGGGGGGGGAAGAC. The full variable domain, in which reference TRBV1 and TRBJ2-5 provide the parts outside the CDR3, is VTLLEQNPRWRLVPRGQAVNLRCILKNSQYPWMSWYQQDLQKQLQWLFTLRSPGDKEVKSLPGADYLATRVTDTELRLQVANMSQGRTLYCTCSAWGGEDTQYFGPGTRLLVL.

This clone showed up many times. Gene names and germline refer to mouse. The read ends 4 residues before the CDR3 terminus; that terminus is restored from the germline J gene. The gene calls are TRBV13-3 and TRBJ2-1; 11 bases line up with TRBD1. The CDR3 spans 14 residues. CDR1 and CDR2 from the germline V gene are NNHDY and SYVADS. Partial CDR3 DNA: TGTGCCAGCAGTGTCCGGGACAGGGGGGCT. Encoded protein: CASSVRDRGA. The complete CDR3 sequence is CASSVRDRGAEQFF.

This clone was counted between two and nine times. Gene names denote mouse genes. The read ends 4 residues before the CDR3 terminus; that terminus is restored from the germline J gene. The chain couples TRBV13-3 to TRBJ1-1; weak D call: TRBD1 (6 bases). This CDR3 is 13 amino acids long. The germline CDR1 and CDR2 sequences are NNHDY and SYVADS. The V end lost 6 bases, the J end lost 0 bases, and 9 bases lay between the germline ends. CDR3 DNA (partial): TGTGCCAGCAAGACAGGAGCAAACACA. The encoded protein is CASKTGANT. The entire CDR3 protein is CASKTGANTEVFF.

This clone was found many times. Gene labels here are mouse ones. The read comes to an end 4 residues before the CDR3 does, leaving the germline J gene to fill in the end. The gene calls are TRBV19 and TRBJ2-7, with 9 bases identical to TRBD2. V lost 7 bases, J lost 3 bases, and 2 bases stayed unmatched. The CDR3 runs 12 residues. Per the germline V gene, CDR1 is FNHDT and CDR2 is SITEND (reference sequence). The CDR3 sequence is CASVDWGYEQYF. The DNA read from the CDR3 is TGTGCCAGCGTGGACTGGGGCTAT.

This clone came up many times. Genes and germline are mouse. The missing CDR3 end, 4 residues past where the read stops, is filled in from the germline J gene. The gene calls are TRBV31 and TRBJ2-1, with D perhaps matching TRBD2 (6 bases). This CDR3 region has 13 residues. Trimming took off 0 bases at V and 6 bases at J, with 9 bases between the two ends. CDR1 and CDR2 (germline): GKSSPN, SITVG. CDR3 DNA, as far as it was read: TGTGCCTGGAGTCTAGCGGGGGGTGCT. It translates to CAWSLAGGA. Given in full, the CDR3 is CAWSLAGGAEQFF.

A few counts support this clone. Gene names are mouse gene names. The read ends 4 residues shy of where the CDR3 ends; the end is completed using the germline J gene. The chain is built from TRBV31 and TRBJ2-1; 9 positions match TRBD2. There are 14 residues in the CDR3. Trimming at V came to 0 bases and at J to 4 bases, leaving 1 base not matched to a gene. Germline V gene data show CDR1 as GKSSPN and CDR2 as SITVG. The DNA read from the CDR3 is TGTGCCTGGAGTCTCACTGGGGGGTATGCT. Translation: CAWSLTGGYA. The whole CDR3 sequence reads CAWSLTGGYAEQFF.

This clone was seen only a few times. Each gene name is a mouse one. The read halts 4 residues ahead of the CDR3 end, with the missing end drawn from the germline J gene. V is TRBV19 and J is TRBJ2-3; 11 positions match TRBD2. Germline V gene data show CDR1 as FNHDT and CDR2 as SITEND (reference sequence). With V trimmed by 4 bases and J by 0 bases, 4 bases remained unmatched. This CDR3 is built from 16 residues. The CDR3 is CASSGGLGASAETLYF. Incomplete CDR3 DNA: TGTGCCAGCAGTGGGGGACTGGGGGCTAGTGCAGAA.

This clone was picked up a small number of times. The genes are named according to mouse. The sequence runs out 4 residues before the end of the CDR3; the remainder is reconstructed from the germline J gene. The V and J genes are TRBV15 and TRBJ1-4; 9 bases align to TRBD1. The CDR3 is made up of 16 amino acids. Germline CDR1 is SGHND and CDR2 is FRSKSL. The V and J ends lost 1 base and 3 bases, in that order; junction bases with no gene match: 3. The CDR3 here is CASSLEDRGTNERLFF. CDR3 bases read: TGTGCCAGCAGTTTAGAAGACAGGGGGACCAACGAA.

There are a few counts of this clone. Any gene name here is a mouse gene name. The read ends 4 residues before the CDR3 terminus; that terminus is restored from the germline J gene. The V call is TRBV19, the J call TRBJ2-3, with a weak D call TRBD2 (5 bases). The ends were cut back, 2 bases at V and 0 bases at J, with 10 bases in the middle. This CDR3 is built from 15 residues. The germline CDR1 and CDR2 sequences are FNHDT and SITEND (reference sequence). The CDR3 loop reads CASSIVGSSAETLYF. CDR3 bases read: TGTGCCAGCAGTATCGTGGGGTCTAGTGCAGAA.

This clone was picked up many times. Mouse gene names and germline throughout. Read data end 4 residues before the CDR3 end; the end is taken from the germline J gene. The rearrangement links TRBV1 to TRBJ2-7; 7 positions match TRBD2. The germline V gene encodes CDR1 NSQYPW and CDR2 LRSPGD (reference sequence). After removal of 0 bases from V and 3 bases from J, the junction contained 5 bases not matched to a gene. This CDR3 is built from 15 residues. This chain's CDR3 is CTCSADHGLVYEQYF. CDR3 DNA, as far as it was read: TGCACCTGCAGTGCAGATCACGGACTGGTCTAT.

This clone was counted many times. A mismatch at residue 10 separates the TCRdb protein from the translated DNA, so the protein presented here was translated from the DNA. The gene names given are mouse names. The CDR3 is cut off 3 residues early in the read; its end comes from the germline J gene. The chain employs TRBV1 and TRBJ1-3; TRBD1 aligns across 7 bases. The CDR3 is 13 amino acids. The J segment lost 7 bases and the V segment lost 3 bases, leaving 3 bases of the junction unmatched. CDR1 is NSQYPW and CDR2 is LRSPGD in the germline V gene (reference sequence). Here the CDR3 reads CTCSAATGNTLYF. Partial CDR3 DNA: TGCACCTGCAGTGCGGCGACAGGGAATACG. The entire variable domain, with the rest obtained from reference TRBV1 and TRBJ1-3, is as follows: VTLLEQNPRWRLVPRGQAVNLRCILKNSQYPWMSWYQQDLQKQLQWLFTLRSPGDKEVKSLPGADYLATRVTDTELRLQVANMSQGRTLYCTCSAATGNTLYFGEGSRLIVV.

This clone was found many times. These gene names are mouse names. Sequencing ends 4 residues short of the CDR3 end; the germline J gene provides the rest. This sequence joins TRBV5 and TRBJ2-1, with 12 bases identical to TRBD1. The CDR3 extends over 14 amino acids. CDR1 and CDR2 from the germline V gene are LGHNA and YNLKQL (reference sequence). This chain's CDR3 is CASSPGTGGAEQFF. The CDR3 DNA, read in part, is TGTGCCAGCAGCCCCGGGACAGGGGGCGCT.

This clone was seen a few times. Genes and germline come from the mouse. Read sequence stops 4 residues before the CDR3 end, and the germline J gene provides the missing end. The J gene is TRBJ2-7, the V gene TRBV13-3, with TRBD1 matching over 9 bases. Germline loops: CDR1 NNHDY, CDR2 SYVADS. CDR3 size: 14 residues. CDR3 amino acids: CASSVEDRGYEQYF. The DNA read from the CDR3 is TGTGCCAGCAGTGTGGAGGACAGGGGTTAT.

Concerning this clone: Gene names denote mouse genes. The CDR3 goes on 4 residues after the read ends, and that part is filled in from the germline J gene. The rearrangement uses TRBV1 and TRBJ2-7, with 11 bases that match TRBD1. The CDR3 is made up of 14 amino acids. Germline-derived CDR1 and CDR2 are NSQYPW and LRSPGD (reference sequence). Here the CDR3 reads CTCSTRDRGYEQYF. Partial CDR3 DNA: TGCACCTGCAGTACACGGGACAGGGGGTAT.

Concerning this clone: Gene names denote mouse genes. The read stops 4 residues short of the end of the CDR3; the missing end is completed from the germline J gene. The J gene is TRBJ2-7, the V gene TRBV12-1, with 7 bases that match TRBD1. Germline loops: CDR1 SGHSN, CDR2 HYEKVE. The CDR3 is 12 residues long. The sequenced part of the CDR3 DNA is TGTGCCAGCTCTCCGGGGACAGAT. Translating it yields CASSPGTD. The entire CDR3 sequence reads CASSPGTDEQYF.

A few counts support this clone. Any gene name here is a mouse gene name. The CDR3 end lies 4 residues beyond the end of the read and is filled in from the germline J gene. The V call is TRBV13-3, the J call TRBJ2-7; the match to TRBD1 covers 8 bases. The germline V gene has CDR1 NNHDY and CDR2 SYVADS. The CDR3 length is 12 residues. The covered CDR3 bases are TGTGCCAGCAAATCGACAGGGGAT. Its protein product is CASKSTGD. The full CDR3 protein is CASKSTGDEQYF.